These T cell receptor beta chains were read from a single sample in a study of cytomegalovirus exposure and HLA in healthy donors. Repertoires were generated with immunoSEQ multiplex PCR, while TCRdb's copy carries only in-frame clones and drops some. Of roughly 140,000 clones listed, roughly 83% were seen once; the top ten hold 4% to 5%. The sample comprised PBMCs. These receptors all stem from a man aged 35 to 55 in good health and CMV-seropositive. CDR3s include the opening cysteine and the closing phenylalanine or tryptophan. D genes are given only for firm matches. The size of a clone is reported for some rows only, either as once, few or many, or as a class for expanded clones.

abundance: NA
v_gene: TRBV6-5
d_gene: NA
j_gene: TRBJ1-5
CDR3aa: CASSYAGPYSNQPQHF
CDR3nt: TGTGCCAGCAGTTACGCAGGGCCCTATAGCAATCAGCCCCAGCATTTT

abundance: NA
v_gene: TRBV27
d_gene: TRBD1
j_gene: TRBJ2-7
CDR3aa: CASRMSSGTGTYEQYF
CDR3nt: TGTGCCAGCAGAATGTCTTCCGGGACAGGGACTTACGAGCAGTACTTC

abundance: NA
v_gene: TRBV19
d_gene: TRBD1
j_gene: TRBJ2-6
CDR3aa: CASSIRTGASGANVLTF
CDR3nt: TGTGCCAGTAGTATAAGGACAGGGGCCTCTGGGGCCAACGTCCTGACTTTC

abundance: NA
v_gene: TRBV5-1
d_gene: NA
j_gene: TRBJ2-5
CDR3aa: CASQTGFGETQYF
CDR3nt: TGCGCCAGCCAAACAGGGTTTGGAGAGACCCAGTACTTC

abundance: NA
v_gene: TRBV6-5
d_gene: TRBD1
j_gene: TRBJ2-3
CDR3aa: CASTQGELLTDTQYF
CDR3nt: TGTGCCAGCACCCAGGGGGAATTGCTCACAGATACGCAGTATTTT

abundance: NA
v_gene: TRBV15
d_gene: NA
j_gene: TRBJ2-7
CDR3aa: CATSPPPRGYNEQYF
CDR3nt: TGTGCCACCAGCCCTCCGCCCAGGGGTTACAACGAGCAGTACTTC

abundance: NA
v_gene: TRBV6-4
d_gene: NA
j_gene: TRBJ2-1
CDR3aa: CARSDQGGNEQFF
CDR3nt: TGTGCCCGCAGTGACCAGGGGGGTAATGAGCAGTTCTTC

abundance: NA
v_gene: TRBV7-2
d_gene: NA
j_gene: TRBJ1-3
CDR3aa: CASSLGGFSGNTIYF
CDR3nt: TGTGCCAGCAGCTTAGGCGGTTTCTCTGGAAACACCATATATTTT

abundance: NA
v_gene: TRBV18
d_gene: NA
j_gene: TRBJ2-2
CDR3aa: CASSPPVSATTGELFF
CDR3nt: TGTGCCAGCTCACCACCTGTAAGCGCGACTACCGGGGAGCTGTTTTTT

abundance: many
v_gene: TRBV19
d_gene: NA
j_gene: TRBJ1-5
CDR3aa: CASMRTAVYNQPQHF
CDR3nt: TGTGCCAGTATGCGGACAGCAGTTTACAATCAGCCCCAGCATTTT

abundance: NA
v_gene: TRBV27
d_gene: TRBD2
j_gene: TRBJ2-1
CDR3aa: CASSLRLAGAGSYNEQFF
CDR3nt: TGTGCCAGCAGTTTACGACTAGCGGGGGCCGGGTCCTACAATGAGCAGTTCTTC

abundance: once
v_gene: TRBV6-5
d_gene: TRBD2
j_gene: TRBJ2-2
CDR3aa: CASSYSPSGRGPWLFF
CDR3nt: TGTGCCAGCAGTTACTCCCCCAGCGGGAGGGGTCCTTGGCTGTTTTTT

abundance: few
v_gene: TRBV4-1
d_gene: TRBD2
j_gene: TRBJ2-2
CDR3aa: CASSPVGRATKNTGELFF
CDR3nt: TGCGCCAGCAGCCCCGTAGGGAGGGCGACCAAGAACACCGGGGAGCTGTTTTTT

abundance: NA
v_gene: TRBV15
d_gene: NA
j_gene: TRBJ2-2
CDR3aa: CATSRVPGSVTGELFF
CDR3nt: TGTGCCACCAGCAGAGTCCCAGGGTCGGTAACCGGGGAGCTGTTTTTT

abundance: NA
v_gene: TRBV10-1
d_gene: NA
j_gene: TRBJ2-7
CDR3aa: CASSESAAATYEQYF
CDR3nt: TGCGCCAGCAGTGAGTCGGCAGCGGCTACCTACGAGCAGTACTTC